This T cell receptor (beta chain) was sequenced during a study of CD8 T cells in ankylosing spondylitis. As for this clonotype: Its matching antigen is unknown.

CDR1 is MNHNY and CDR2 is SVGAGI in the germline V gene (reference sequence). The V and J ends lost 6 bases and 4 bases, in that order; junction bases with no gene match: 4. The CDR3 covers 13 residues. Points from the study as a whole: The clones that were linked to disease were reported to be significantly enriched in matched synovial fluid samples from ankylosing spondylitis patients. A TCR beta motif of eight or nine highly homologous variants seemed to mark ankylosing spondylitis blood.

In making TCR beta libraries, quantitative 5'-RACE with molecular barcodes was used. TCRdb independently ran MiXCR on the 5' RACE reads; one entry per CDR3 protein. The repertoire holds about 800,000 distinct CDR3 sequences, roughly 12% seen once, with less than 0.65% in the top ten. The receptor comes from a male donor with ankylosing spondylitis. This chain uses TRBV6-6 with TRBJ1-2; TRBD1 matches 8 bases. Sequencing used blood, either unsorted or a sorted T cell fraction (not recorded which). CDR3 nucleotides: TGTGCCAGCAGGGCTGGACAGGGCTATGGCTACACCTTC. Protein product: CASRAGQGYGYTF.